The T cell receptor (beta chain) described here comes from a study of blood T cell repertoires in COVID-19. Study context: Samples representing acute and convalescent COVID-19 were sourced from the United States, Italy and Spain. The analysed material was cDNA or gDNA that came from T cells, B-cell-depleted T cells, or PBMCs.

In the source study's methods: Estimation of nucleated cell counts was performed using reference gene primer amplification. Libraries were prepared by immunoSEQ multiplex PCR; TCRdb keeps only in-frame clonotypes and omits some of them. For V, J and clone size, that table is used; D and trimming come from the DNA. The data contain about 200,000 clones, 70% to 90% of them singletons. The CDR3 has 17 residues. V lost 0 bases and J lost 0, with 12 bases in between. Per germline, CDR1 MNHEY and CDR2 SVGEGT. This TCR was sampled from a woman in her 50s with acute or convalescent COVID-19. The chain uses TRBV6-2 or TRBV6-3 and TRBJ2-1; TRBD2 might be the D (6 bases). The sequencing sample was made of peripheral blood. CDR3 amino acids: CASSYSERASSYNEQFF. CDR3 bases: TGTGCCAGCAGTTACTCGGAGCGGGCCAGCTCCTACAATGAGCAGTTCTTC.